Listed below are T cell receptor beta chains from one sample, sequenced in a study of identical twins. Each CDR3 protein gets one entry after TCRdb re-called the 5' RACE reads with MiXCR. There are fewer than 550,000 distinct CDR3 sequences in the sample; around an eighth occur only once, and approximately 0.98% lies in the top ten. The data were also submitted as part of a second study, on yellow fever vaccine responses in identical twins.

The sequenced sample was CD4+ T cells sorted from blood. These TCRs come from a woman in her late teens or twenties in good health. Both conserved end residues are trimmed from each CDR3. The D gene is left open where the match is weak. Some rows have no size entry. The others give once, few or many, or a class for an expanded clone.

d_call,j_call,v_call,clone_size,cdr3_aa
TRBD1,TRBJ2-5,TRBV12-3/TRBV12-4,few,ASSSQQGNQETQY
TRBD1,TRBJ2-1,TRBV5-1,.,ASSQGESPRGEQF
.,TRBJ2-3,TRBV9,few,ASSVDEGTDTQY
TRBD1,TRBJ1-5,TRBV18,few,ASSPDRGWQPQH
.,TRBJ2-1,TRBV5-1,many,ASSSGPSYNEQF
.,TRBJ2-2,TRBV5-4,.,ASSLGHRAPGELF
TRBD1,TRBJ1-6,TRBV28,few,ASSLGQGSSPLH
.,TRBJ1-6,TRBV7-6,.,ASSLEGRAGKYPLH
TRBD1,TRBJ1-1,TRBV12-3/TRBV12-4,.,ASSSRGRGLNTEAF
TRBD1,TRBJ2-3,TRBV24-1,.,ATSDPRQGARDTQY
TRBD2,TRBJ2-7,TRBV7-2,.,ASSLLGTSEYEQY
.,TRBJ1-6,TRBV7-6,few,ASSLSSRADSPLH
.,TRBJ2-3,TRBV9,.,ASREREKQRKRDTQY
TRBD2,TRBJ2-1,TRBV2,few,ASSEALGGRHHRRNNEQF
.,TRBJ1-1,TRBV6-5,.,ASSYSVAPGPTEAF
.,TRBJ2-3,TRBV12-3/TRBV12-4,.,ASSDLGIAADTQY
.,TRBJ2-2,TRBV2,.,ATAAENTGELF
.,TRBJ2-7,TRBV19,few,ASSMVRDYEQY
.,TRBJ1-5,TRBV27,.,ASRRGTVAGDGQPQH
TRBD1,TRBJ2-5,TRBV5-1,once,ASSTGQATQY
.,TRBJ2-3,TRBV18,.,ASSPDLRTDTQY
TRBD2,TRBJ2-3,TRBV3-1,few,ASSQLISGAQTDTQY
.,TRBJ2-7,TRBV12-3/TRBV12-4,many,ASSLYKGFTGEQY
TRBD2,TRBJ2-1,TRBV5-1,.,ASSLQKVAGVSYNEQF
TRBD1,TRBJ2-1,TRBV29-1,few,SVDRGNTNEQF
.,TRBJ1-6,TRBV12-3/TRBV12-4,few,ASSFGGVHNSPLH
TRBD1,TRBJ2-7,TRBV4-3,many,ASSQDPPDRAHEQY
.,TRBJ2-7,TRBV5-1,many,ASRGSVTTYEQY
TRBD2,TRBJ2-3,TRBV29-1,few,SEGLAGGPTQY
TRBD1,TRBJ2-6,TRBV14,.,ASSQMGQGATGANVLT
.,TRBJ1-6,TRBV7-2,many,ASSLGLQVNSPLH
TRBD1,TRBJ2-3,TRBV2,.,ASTMDRSFTDTQY
.,TRBJ1-2,TRBV7-9,.,ASSLAKYGYT
.,TRBJ2-1,TRBV4-2,many,ASSQLALAYNEQF
TRBD1,TRBJ2-7,TRBV19,.,ASSIGQTGSYEQY
.,TRBJ2-5,TRBV6-2/TRBV6-3,.,ASSYEQALLQETQY
.,TRBJ1-5,TRBV20-1,few,SARERGYQPQH
.,TRBJ2-1,TRBV4-1,few,ASSPFFPSSVSYNEQF